This passage covers 15 T cell receptor beta chains from one sample sequenced in a study of T cell changes during pregnancy in multiple sclerosis (dated by TCRdb to between 2018 and 2021). Libraries were prepared through the immunoSEQ multiplex PCR assay. As stored in TCRdb, this immuneACCESS dataset retains in-frame rearrangements with V and J assigned. A fraction of the clones does not appear; measured against another copy, unresolved V genes explain less than half of the discrepancy, and the remainder lacks a known reason. The sample table records roughly 68,000 clones; 92% of these occur just once. The ten largest clones capture 1.1% to 1.5% of the sample. Sample: peripheral blood, taken in the second trimester of pregnancy. All receptors come from a female donor in good health, enrolled as a control in a pregnancy study.

This chain joins TRBV6-6 and TRBJ1-5; perhaps TRBD1 as D (5 bases). V was pared by 2 bases and J by 6 bases, with 17 bases between. Looked up from germline, CDR1 is MNHNY and CDR2 is SVGAGI (reference sequence). The CDR3 is 16 residues long. The CDR3 reads CASSYEGREEAQPQHF. CDR3 DNA: TGTGCCAGCAGTTACGAAGGCAGGGAGGAGGCTCAGCCCCAGCATTTT.

CDR3 loop: CASSLGGASDLYEQYF. The CDR3 DNA reads TGTGCCAGCAGCTTGGGGGGGGCTAGCGACCTCTACGAGCAGTACTTC. The genes are TRBV7-9 and TRBJ2-7, with D perhaps matching TRBD2 (7 bases). Trimming shortened V by 3 bases and J by 3 bases, and 18 bases separated the two germline ends. CDR3 length: 16 amino acids. Germline CDR1 and CDR2: SEHNR and FQNEAQ (reference sequence).

This clone was seen just once. The chain uses TRBV4-1 and TRBJ1-1; 9 bases are shared with TRBD1. The germline gives CDR1 MGHRA, CDR2 YSYEKL. CDR3 length: 16 amino acids. After removal of 0 bases from V and 7 bases from J, the junction contained 9 bases not matched to a gene. The CDR3 DNA sequence: TGCGCCAGCAGCCAAGATGTTGCCGAGACAGGGGGTGAAGCTTTCTTT. This gives the protein CASSQDVAETGGEAFF.

The V gene is TRBV28, the J gene TRBJ2-1; the match to TRBD2 covers 10 bases. Trimming at V came to 6 bases and at J to 8 bases, leaving 7 bases not matched to a gene. The CDR3 is 14 amino acids. CDR1 is MDHEN and CDR2 is SYDVKM in the germline V gene. CDR3 nucleotide sequence: TGTGCCAGCAGCACTAGCGGGAATCGGTATGAGCAGTTCTTC. Translating gives CASSTSGNRYEQFF.

CDR3 DNA: TGTGCCAGCACCGAAACAGGAGGGAGGGGCTACGAGCAGTACTTC. It translates to CASTETGGRGYEQYF. The chain combines TRBV7-9 with TRBJ2-7, with 7 bases matching TRBD2. The CDR3 contains 15 residues. Per germline, CDR1 SEHNR and CDR2 FQNEAQ (reference sequence). The V segment lost 7 bases and the J segment 3 bases; nucleotides outside the gene matches: 12.

This chain links TRBV5-1 with TRBJ2-1; weak D call: TRBD2 (5 bases). V gave up 0 bases and J gave up 0 bases, with 10 bases separating them. Per the germline V gene, CDR1 is SGHRS and CDR2 is YFSETQ. The CDR3 has 16 amino acids. For the CDR3, the DNA is TGCGCCAGCAGCTTGGCCGGTACTAGCTCCTACAATGAGCAGTTCTTC. It is translated as CASSLAGTSSYNEQFF.

The chain couples TRBV28 to TRBJ1-1, with D perhaps matching TRBD1 (6 bases). Germline V gene lookup returns CDR1 MDHEN and CDR2 SYDVKM. The CDR3 is 15 residues long. V dropped 6 bases and J dropped 0 bases, with 14 bases sitting between them. The DNA of the CDR3 is TGTGCCAGCAGCGGGGTGGGGGCAATGAACACTGAAGCTTTCTTT. Encoded protein: CASSGVGAMNTEAFF.

The CDR3 DNA follows: TGCAGCTCCGGAGGACTAGGTGGGGAGACCCAGTACTTC. Residues: CSSGGLGGETQYF. J is TRBJ2-5 and V is TRBV29-1, with TRBD2 matching 7 bases. Germline assignment: CDR1 SQVTM and CDR2 ANQGSEA. V was clipped by 8 bases and J by 5 bases; unmatched bases: 11. This CDR3 has 13 residues.

V is TRBV7-8 and J is TRBJ1-4; no firm D call. The CDR3 is 12 residues long. Trimming took off 5 bases at V and 8 bases at J, with 9 bases between the two ends. The germline gives CDR1 SGHVS, CDR2 FQNEAQ. The CDR3 nucleotides are TGTGCCAGCAGCGGAGGAAGGGAAAAACTGTTTTTT. Translating gives CASSGGREKLFF.

The rearrangement joins TRBV18 to TRBJ2-1, with 9 positions matching TRBD1. This CDR3 has 16 amino acids. The germline V gene encodes CDR1 KGHSH and CDR2 LQKENI. The junction had 13 bases not matched to a gene; V was cut back by 3 bases and J by 10 bases. The CDR3 DNA sequence: TGTGCCAGCTCACCCGAAGGGACAGGGACTTGGGGGGAGCAGTTCTTC. Translation gives CASSPEGTGTWGEQFF.

The chain is built from TRBV29-1 and TRBJ1-1; TRBD1 is a possible D gene (5 bases). CDR1 is SQVTM and CDR2 is ANQGSEA in the germline V gene. The CDR3 runs 13 residues. Deletions cut 5 bases from V and 3 bases from J, with 13 bases between. In DNA, the CDR3 is TGCAGCGTTAAACCGACGGGGGACACTGAAGCTTTCTTT. This sequence encodes CSVKPTGDTEAFF.

The chain has TRBV7-2 and TRBJ2-5, with 8 bases identical to TRBD1. The CDR3 loop spans 14 amino acids. Germline CDR1 and CDR2: SGHTA and FQGNSA. V lost 6 bases, J lost 7 bases, and 10 bases stayed unmatched. The CDR3 protein is CASRDHDRGATQYF. CDR3 DNA sequence: TGTGCCAGCAGGGACCATGACAGGGGTGCGACCCAGTACTTC.

This clone was seen a few times. The rearrangement links TRBV6-4 to TRBJ2-2, with D unresolved. CDR3 length: 14 amino acids. Per germline, CDR1 MRHNA and CDR2 SNTAGT. Trimming shortened V by 0 bases and J by 5 bases, and 7 bases separated the two germline ends. The CDR3 coding sequence is TGTGCCAGCAGTGACTCCCCCGAGACCGGGGAGCTGTTTTTT. Translated: CASSDSPETGELFF.

The chain recombines TRBV7-8 with TRBJ2-2; 10 positions agree with TRBD2. The V and J ends lost 5 bases and 8 bases, in that order; junction bases with no gene match: 17. The CDR3 consists of 18 residues. Germline V lookup: CDR1 SGHVS, CDR2 FQNEAQ. In nucleotides, the CDR3 is TGTGCCAGCAGCGCACGAAGACTAGCGGGCCGTAGTGATGGGGAGCTGTTTTTT. Amino acids: CASSARRLAGRSDGELFF.

In this sample, this clone turned up a few times. V is TRBV7-2 and J is TRBJ1-2, with 7 bases matching TRBD1. Trimming removed 3 bases from V and 6 bases from J; junction bases left unmatched: 7. This CDR3 spans 14 amino acids. The germline CDR1 and CDR2 sequences are SGHTA and FQGNSA. CDR3 region: CASSFDRAVHGYTF. CDR3 nucleotides: TGTGCCAGCAGCTTCGACAGGGCGGTCCATGGCTACACCTTC.